The 13 T cell receptor beta chains below all came from one sample that was sequenced in a study of patients and donors after allogeneic stem cell transplantation. A single record per CDR3 protein comes from TCRdb applying MiXCR to the RT-PCR reads. The sample yields approximately 430,000 distinct CDR3 sequences, around 16% seen once. The specimen sequenced was blood, either unsorted or a sorted T cell fraction (not recorded which). The receptors were sampled from a human donor who was either an allogeneic HSCT recipient or a stem cell or donor lymphocyte infusion donor (not recorded which). It is not recorded whose cells these are; they may come from a transplant donor.

The J gene is TRBJ1-4, the V gene TRBV6-1; D is unresolved. The V and J ends lost 5 bases and 0 bases respectively, with 10 bases between them. CDR3 length: 15 amino acids. Looked up from germline, CDR1 is MNHNS and CDR2 is SASEGT. CDR3 protein: CASSPYLATNEKLFF. In DNA form, the CDR3 reads TGTGCCAGCAGTCCGTACCTAGCAACTAATGAAAAACTGTTTTTT.

J is TRBJ2-2 and V is TRBV12-3 or TRBV12-4, with TRBD2 matching 7 bases. J was trimmed by 0 bases and V by 7 bases; bases with no gene match: 20. The CDR3 is 20 residues long. The CDR3 loop reads CASTTGGFPFGGANTGELFF. The CDR3 nucleotides are TGTGCCAGCACCACGGGGGGATTCCCCTTTGGGGGTGCGAACACCGGGGAGCTGTTTTTT.

This clonotype has at least ten counts. The V gene is TRBV3-1, the J gene TRBJ2-1; 8 nucleotides agree with TRBD2. After removal of 5 bases from V and 5 bases from J, the junction contained 14 bases not matched to a gene. This CDR3 has 17 residues. Germline V gene lookup returns CDR1 LGHDT and CDR2 YNNKEL (reference sequence). The CDR3 is CASSKRGSTGGHNEQFF. DNA of the CDR3: TGTGCCAGCAGCAAAAGGGGCAGTACGGGAGGGCACAATGAGCAGTTCTTC.

Points on this clonotype: Because it lacks the conserved phenylalanine or tryptophan at the end, this CDR3 is likely a read error. The CDR3 is CASSLELAGMNEQFL. CDR3 nucleotides: TGTGCCAGCAGCTTAGAACTAGCGGGGATGAATGAGCAGTTCTTA. The chain links TRBV13 to TRBJ2-1; 10 bases fit TRBD2. V was pared by 1 base and J by 7 bases, with 4 bases of the junction left unmatched. CDR1 and CDR2 (germline): PRHDT, FYEKMQ (reference sequence). The CDR3 runs to 15 residues.

The V gene is TRBV3-1, the J gene TRBJ2-3, with D tentatively TRBD1 (6 bases). The V gene lost 1 base and the J gene lost 2 bases, with 16 bases spanning the gap. The length of the CDR3 is 17 residues. Per germline, CDR1 LGHDT and CDR2 YNNKEL (reference sequence). In DNA form, the CDR3 reads TGTGCCAGCAGCCAAGGGTTAGGACAGTGGGCCACAGATACGCAGTATTTT. This gives the protein CASSQGLGQWATDTQYF.

The rearrangement joins TRBV20-1 to TRBJ1-1; no reliable D call. This CDR3 has 11 residues. Germline-derived CDR1 and CDR2 are DFQATT and SNEGSKA (reference sequence). The V end was cut by 6 bases, the J end by 2 bases, with 7 bases between. The CDR3 nucleotides read TGCAGTGCCCAGAGAAACACTGAAGCTTTCTTT. It translates to CSAQRNTEAFF.

This clonotype was seen a few times. The CDR3 bases are TGTGCCAGCAAGAATTTCCTGAGGAGCGATGCTGAAGGCGAGCAGTACTTC. Amino acids: CASKNFLRSDAEGEQYF. V and J are TRBV2 and TRBJ2-7; D unclear. Germline V gene sequence: CDR1 SNHLY, CDR2 FYNNEI. The V gene lost 7 bases and the J gene lost 6 bases, with 28 bases spanning the gap. The CDR3 consists of 17 residues. Combining the CDR3 with reference TRBV2 and TRBJ2-7 gives the whole variable domain EPEVTQTPSHQVTQMGQEVILRCVPISNHLYFYWYRQILGQKVEFLVSFYNNEISEKSEIFDDQFSVERPDGSNFTLKIRSTKLEDSAMYFCASKNFLRSDAEGEQYFGPGTRLTVT.

This clonotype was picked up many times. J is TRBJ1-2 and V is TRBV5-1; D is undetermined. CDR1 is SGHRS and CDR2 is YFSETQ in the germline V gene. Trimming took 2 bases from V and 2 from J, leaving 7 bases between them. The CDR3 spans 13 residues. As DNA, the CDR3 is TGCGCCAGCAGCTTATCATGGAACTATGGCTACACCTTC. Protein: CASSLSWNYGYTF.

This clonotype came up a few times. The chain has TRBV5-1 and TRBJ1-5; D perhaps matches TRBD1 (5 bases). The V end was cut by 0 bases, the J end by 0 bases, with 10 bases between. Germline CDR1 reads SGHRS; CDR2 reads YFSETQ. The CDR3 sequence is 16 residues long. DNA of the CDR3: TGCGCCAGCAGCTTGGGGGACGGACATAGCAATCAGCCCCAGCATTTT. It encodes CASSLGDGHSNQPQHF.

This clonotype was seen repeatedly, ten times or more. The chain recombines TRBV12-3 or TRBV12-4 with TRBJ2-2, with D maybe TRBD2 (5 bases). This CDR3 region has 19 residues. V dropped 3 bases and J dropped 1 base, with 21 bases sitting between them. The CDR3 protein is CASSFRAQLGRGNTGELFF. CDR3 nucleotide sequence: TGTGCCAGCAGTTTCCGAGCCCAACTAGGGCGAGGGAACACCGGGGAGCTGTTTTTT.

The gene calls are TRBV29-1 and TRBJ2-7; 9 nucleotides align to TRBD2. The CDR3 is 14 residues long. The germline V gene has CDR1 SQVTM and CDR2 ANQGSEA. V shed 5 bases and J 4 bases; nucleotides not matched to a gene: 9. The CDR3 loop reads CSVILGAGGYEQYF. The CDR3 DNA sequence: TGCAGCGTTATCCTTGGGGCGGGAGGGTACGAGCAGTACTTC.

Only a few counts were recorded for this clonotype. The chain links TRBV11-2 to TRBJ1-1, with D possibly TRBD1 on 6 matching bases. The CDR3 has 15 residues. CDR1 and CDR2 (germline): SGHAT, FQNNGV. The CDR3 is CVSGGRNLVNTEAFF. The CDR3 DNA is TGTGTGTCCGGGGGCAGGAACTTAGTGAACACTGAAGCTTTCTTT.

The chain is built from TRBV29-1 and TRBJ1-2; no firm D call. The ends were cut back, 5 bases at V and 4 bases at J, with 11 bases in the middle. Germline-derived CDR1 and CDR2 are SQVTM and ANQGSEA. This CDR3 comprises 12 residues. CDR3 amino acids: CSVSEGPYGYTF. The CDR3 bases are TGCAGCGTTTCAGAGGGTCCCTATGGCTACACCTTC.